This is a list of T cell receptor beta chains from one sample in a study of cytomegalovirus exposure and HLA in healthy donors. Sequencing was performed with immunoSEQ multiplex PCR; in TCRdb, only in-frame clones are kept and a portion is missing. The data include under 150,000 clones; the top ten clones carry roughly 2.6%. Sample: PBMCs. The receptor source for this set is a man aged 35 to 55 in good health and CMV-seronegative. The CDR3 runs from the conserved cysteine through the conserved F or W. The D gene is left open where the match is weak.

j_gene: TRBJ1-1
len: 14
d_gene: -
v_gene: TRBV6-5
CDR3aa: CASSTGRGGTEAFF
CDR3nt: TGTGCCAGCAGCACGGGGCGGGGGGGCACTGAAGCTTTCTTT

j_gene: TRBJ1-5
len: 19
d_gene: -
v_gene: TRBV19
CDR3aa: CASSTRMWREMYSNQPQHF
CDR3nt: TGTGCCAGTAGCACCCGAATGTGGAGGGAGATGTATAGCAATCAGCCCCAGCATTTT

j_gene: TRBJ2-7
len: 13
d_gene: -
v_gene: TRBV10-3
CDR3aa: CAISESYRVEQYF
CDR3nt: TGTGCCATCAGTGAGTCGTACAGGGTCGAGCAGTACTTC

j_gene: TRBJ1-1
len: 14
d_gene: -
v_gene: TRBV4-1
CDR3aa: CASSQGPVNTEAFF
CDR3nt: TGCGCCAGCAGCCAAGGTCCAGTGAACACTGAAGCTTTCTTT

j_gene: TRBJ2-7
len: 13
d_gene: -
v_gene: TRBV19
CDR3aa: CASSVTVSYEQYF
CDR3nt: TGTGCCAGTAGTGTCACGGTTTCCTACGAGCAGTACTTC

j_gene: TRBJ1-5
len: 14
d_gene: -
v_gene: TRBV7-7
CDR3aa: CASSPREGDQPQHF
CDR3nt: TGTGCCAGCAGCCCCCGGGAGGGTGATCAGCCCCAGCATTTT

j_gene: TRBJ1-2
len: 15
d_gene: -
v_gene: TRBV28
CDR3aa: CASRPSGSLNYGYTF
CDR3nt: TGTGCCAGCAGACCGTCCGGGTCATTAAACTATGGCTACACCTTC

j_gene: TRBJ1-5
len: 13
d_gene: TRBD1
v_gene: TRBV6-5
CDR3aa: CASRTGKNQPQHF
CDR3nt: TGTGCCAGCCGGACAGGAAAGAATCAGCCCCAGCATTTT

j_gene: TRBJ1-2
len: 14
d_gene: -
v_gene: TRBV25-1
CDR3aa: CASSKIGDNYGYTF
CDR3nt: TGTGCCAGCAGTAAGATCGGGGATAACTATGGCTACACCTTC

j_gene: TRBJ1-2
len: 12
d_gene: -
v_gene: TRBV7-9
CDR3aa: CASSHGLAGYTF
CDR3nt: TGTGCCAGCAGCCATGGGCTGGCGGGCTACACCTTC

j_gene: TRBJ1-2
len: 16
d_gene: TRBD1
v_gene: TRBV5-5
CDR3aa: CASSLADGTGDYGYTF
CDR3nt: TGTGCCAGCAGCTTGGCCGATGGGACAGGGGACTATGGCTACACCTTC

j_gene: TRBJ1-4
len: 14
d_gene: -
v_gene: TRBV5-1
CDR3aa: CASRQTATNEKLFF
CDR3nt: TGCGCCAGCAGACAGACCGCAACTAATGAAAAACTGTTTTTT

j_gene: TRBJ1-1
len: 15
d_gene: -
v_gene: TRBV14
CDR3aa: CASSQDYRANTEAFF
CDR3nt: TGTGCCAGCAGCCAAGATTACAGGGCCAACACTGAAGCTTTCTTT

j_gene: TRBJ1-2
len: 14
d_gene: -
v_gene: TRBV29-1
CDR3aa: CSAGQPAPNYGYTF
CDR3nt: TGCAGCGCTGGGCAACCGGCTCCCAACTATGGCTACACCTTC

j_gene: TRBJ2-7
len: 15
d_gene: TRBD1
v_gene: TRBV5-1
CDR3aa: CASSLYAGQGLEQYF
CDR3nt: TGCGCCAGCAGCTTGTATGCTGGACAGGGCCTAGAGCAGTACTTC

j_gene: TRBJ2-7
len: 14
d_gene: TRBD2
v_gene: TRBV13
CDR3aa: CASSFWGLADEQYF
CDR3nt: TGTGCCAGCAGCTTCTGGGGACTAGCAGACGAGCAGTACTTC

j_gene: TRBJ2-1
len: 14
d_gene: TRBD2
v_gene: TRBV19
CDR3aa: CGTAGGPPYNEQFF
CDR3nt: TGTGGCACTGCGGGGGGGCCGCCCTACAATGAGCAGTTCTTC

j_gene: TRBJ2-7
len: 14
d_gene: -
v_gene: TRBV7-9
CDR3aa: CASSLGLSSYEQYF
CDR3nt: TGTGCCAGCAGCCTTGGACTCAGCTCCTACGAGCAGTACTTC

j_gene: TRBJ2-6
len: 14
d_gene: -
v_gene: TRBV6-5
CDR3aa: CASSYVGGANVLTF
CDR3nt: TGTGCCAGCAGTTACGTCGGTGGGGCCAACGTCCTGACTTTC

j_gene: TRBJ1-2
len: 14
d_gene: -
v_gene: TRBV6-4
CDR3aa: CASSPGTTNYGYTF
CDR3nt: TGTGCCAGCAGCCCCGGGACAACTAACTATGGCTACACCTTC

j_gene: TRBJ1-2
len: 15
d_gene: TRBD1
v_gene: TRBV19
CDR3aa: CASSPDRGSQRGYTF
CDR3nt: TGTGCCAGTAGTCCCGACAGGGGTTCACAGCGTGGCTACACCTTC

j_gene: TRBJ2-1
len: 12
d_gene: -
v_gene: TRBV19
CDR3aa: CASSIPDNEQFF
CDR3nt: TGTGCCAGTAGTATACCTGACAATGAGCAGTTCTTC

j_gene: TRBJ1-2
len: 16
d_gene: -
v_gene: TRBV4-1
CDR3aa: CASSQDPLPGRGGYTF
CDR3nt: TGCGCCAGCAGCCAAGATCCCCTCCCGGGAAGAGGCGGCTACACCTTC

j_gene: TRBJ2-7
len: 13
d_gene: TRBD1
v_gene: TRBV15
CDR3aa: CATSRESDRVSYF
CDR3nt: TGTGCCACCAGCAGAGAGTCCGACAGGGTGTCGTACTTC

j_gene: TRBJ2-1
len: 15
d_gene: TRBD1
v_gene: TRBV5-4
CDR3aa: CASSFGTGVYNEQFF
CDR3nt: TGTGCCAGCAGCTTTGGGACAGGAGTATACAATGAGCAGTTCTTC

j_gene: TRBJ2-7
len: 13
d_gene: TRBD1
v_gene: TRBV7-9
CDR3aa: CASSLTGAHEQYF
CDR3nt: TGTGCCAGCAGCCTGACAGGGGCCCACGAGCAGTACTTC

j_gene: TRBJ1-2
len: 11
d_gene: -
v_gene: TRBV20-1
CDR3aa: CSARASYGYTF
CDR3nt: TGCAGTGCTAGAGCCAGCTATGGCTACACCTTC

j_gene: TRBJ2-7
len: 14
d_gene: TRBD1
v_gene: TRBV10-1
CDR3aa: CASIYRDRSYEQYF
CDR3nt: TGCGCCAGCATTTATCGGGACAGAAGCTACGAGCAGTACTTC

j_gene: TRBJ2-3
len: 13
d_gene: -
v_gene: TRBV18
CDR3aa: CASSPQGEDTQYF
CDR3nt: TGTGCCAGCTCACCACAAGGGGAAGATACGCAGTATTTT

j_gene: TRBJ2-1
len: 15
d_gene: -
v_gene: TRBV28
CDR3aa: CASSLYRVVHNEQFF
CDR3nt: TGTGCCAGCAGTTTATACCGGGTCGTCCACAATGAGCAGTTCTTC

j_gene: TRBJ1-2
len: 15
d_gene: -
v_gene: TRBV5-8
CDR3aa: CASSFTAGTNYGYTF
CDR3nt: TGTGCCAGCAGCTTTACGGCCGGGACTAACTATGGCTACACCTTC

j_gene: TRBJ1-4
len: 14
d_gene: -
v_gene: TRBV5-1
CDR3aa: CASSQVGGKEKLFF
CDR3nt: TGCGCCAGCAGCCAAGTGGGGGGGAAGGAAAAACTGTTTTTT

j_gene: TRBJ2-7
len: 14
d_gene: -
v_gene: TRBV28
CDR3aa: CASSLVDSPYEQYF
CDR3nt: TGTGCCAGCAGTTTAGTGGACAGTCCCTACGAGCAGTACTTC

j_gene: TRBJ2-5
len: 15
d_gene: TRBD2
v_gene: TRBV4-1
CDR3aa: CASSLSGGAGETQYF
CDR3nt: TGCGCCAGCAGCCTGAGCGGGGGGGCAGGGGAGACCCAGTACTTC

j_gene: TRBJ2-3
len: 13
d_gene: -
v_gene: TRBV6-4
CDR3aa: CASSDPYTDTQYF
CDR3nt: TGTGCCAGCAGTGACCCCTACACAGATACGCAGTATTTT

j_gene: TRBJ1-1
len: 14
d_gene: -
v_gene: TRBV6-5
CDR3aa: CASSRQPQGTEAFF
CDR3nt: TGTGCCAGCAGCCGACAGCCTCAGGGGACTGAAGCTTTCTTT

j_gene: TRBJ2-2
len: 13
d_gene: -
v_gene: TRBV27
CDR3aa: CASSSQGVGELFF
CDR3nt: TGTGCCAGCAGTTCCCAGGGTGTCGGGGAGCTGTTTTTT

j_gene: TRBJ2-3
len: 16
d_gene: TRBD1
v_gene: TRBV4-3
CDR3aa: CASSQEPQGARDTQYF
CDR3nt: TGCGCCAGCAGCCAAGAACCACAGGGGGCAAGAGATACGCAGTATTTT

j_gene: TRBJ1-1
len: 14
d_gene: TRBD1
v_gene: TRBV6-1
CDR3aa: CASSVGTGNTEAFF
CDR3nt: TGTGCCAGCAGTGTAGGGACAGGGAACACTGAAGCTTTCTTT

j_gene: TRBJ2-7
len: 15
d_gene: -
v_gene: TRBV11-2
CDR3aa: CASSRSVLPSYEQYF
CDR3nt: TGTGCCAGCAGCCGAAGCGTACTTCCCTCCTACGAGCAGTACTTC

j_gene: TRBJ1-6
len: 17
d_gene: TRBD1
v_gene: TRBV7-9
CDR3aa: CASSPQDREHENSPLHF
CDR3nt: TGTGCCAGCAGCCCGCAGGACAGGGAACACGAGAACTCACCCCTCCACTTT

j_gene: TRBJ2-1
len: 14
d_gene: -
v_gene: TRBV5-1
CDR3aa: CASSLDSFYNEQFF
CDR3nt: TGCGCCAGCAGCTTGGACAGTTTTTACAATGAGCAGTTCTTC

j_gene: TRBJ2-7
len: 14
d_gene: TRBD1
v_gene: TRBV27
CDR3aa: CASTPGQGRLEQYF
CDR3nt: TGTGCCAGCACCCCGGGACAGGGAAGACTCGAGCAGTACTTC

j_gene: TRBJ2-2
len: 14
d_gene: TRBD2
v_gene: TRBV2
CDR3aa: CASSREGTTGELFF
CDR3nt: TGTGCCAGCAGTCGGGAGGGGACCACCGGGGAGCTGTTTTTT

j_gene: TRBJ1-2
len: 11
d_gene: -
v_gene: TRBV7-2
CDR3aa: CASTLRSGYTF
CDR3nt: TGTGCCAGCACCCTCAGAAGTGGCTACACCTTC

j_gene: TRBJ1-2
len: 13
d_gene: -
v_gene: TRBV11-1
CDR3aa: CASSAHREGGYTF
CDR3nt: TGTGCCAGCAGCGCACACAGGGAGGGCGGCTACACCTTC

j_gene: TRBJ1-3
len: 14
d_gene: TRBD1
v_gene: TRBV15
CDR3aa: CATRYDRAGNTIYF
CDR3nt: TGTGCCACCAGATATGACAGGGCTGGAAACACCATATATTTT

j_gene: TRBJ2-3
len: 15
d_gene: TRBD1
v_gene: TRBV5-1
CDR3aa: CASSLGQGRTDTQYF
CDR3nt: TGCGCCAGCAGCTTGGGACAGGGACGCACAGATACGCAGTATTTT

j_gene: TRBJ2-1
len: 17
d_gene: -
v_gene: TRBV19
CDR3aa: CASSRTVVPSSYNEQFF
CDR3nt: TGTGCCAGTAGTAGGACAGTAGTCCCAAGCTCCTACAATGAGCAGTTCTTC